Following are 28 T cell receptor beta chains from one sample sequenced in a study of cytomegalovirus exposure and HLA in healthy donors. Primers included in the PCR were 60 Vbeta and 13 Jbeta primers. Here immunoSEQ multiplex PCR was the method, and the copy in TCRdb shows in-frame clones only, minus some. The sample has fewer than 200,000 clones, 75% to 85% seen once. Sequenced input: PBMCs. The receptors shown here come from a female donor in good health and CMV-seronegative.

This rearrangement joins TRBV19 to TRBJ2-7; D not certain. There are 13 residues in the CDR3. V gave up 1 base and J gave up 2 bases, with 6 bases separating them. The V gene's germline CDR1 is LNHDA and CDR2 SQIVND (reference sequence). As DNA, the CDR3 is TGTGCCAGTAGTATAGGCGCCACCTACGAGCAGTACTTC. Protein product: CASSIGATYEQYF.

The V and J genes are TRBV5-1 and TRBJ1-2, with D tentatively TRBD1 (5 bases). Per germline, CDR1 SGHRS and CDR2 YFSETQ. V was clipped by 4 bases and J by 2 bases, with 9 bases between them. The CDR3 has 13 amino acids. CDR3 coding DNA: TGCGCCAGCAGCGTAGACAGAAACTATGGCTACACCTTC. It codes for CASSVDRNYGYTF.

The chain is built from TRBV2 and TRBJ1-1, with a weak D call TRBD1 (5 bases). Looked up from germline, CDR1 is SNHLY and CDR2 is FYNNEI. The CDR3 totals 14 residues. V was shortened by 7 bases and J by 4 bases, with 16 bases between the two germline ends. The DNA for the CDR3 is TGTGCCAGCACCTCAGGGCCTGTGACCACTGAAGCTTTCTTT. Translated: CASTSGPVTTEAFF.

The chain carries TRBV5-6 and TRBJ1-2, with TRBD1 matching over 10 bases. This CDR3 has 14 amino acids. In germline, CDR1 is SGHDT, CDR2 YYEEEE. With 0 bases clipped from V and 8 bases from J, the junction kept 4 bases outside the gene matches. The DNA for the CDR3 is TGTGCCAGCAGCTTGGGACAGGGGGCGACGGGCTACACCTTC. It translates to CASSLGQGATGYTF.

This clone was observed a few times. The V gene is TRBV7-9, the J gene TRBJ1-4, with 12 bases that match TRBD1. V gave up 1 base and J gave up 8 bases; unmatched junction bases: 2. CDR3 length: 15 amino acids. Germline V CDR1 and CDR2: SEHNR, FQNEAQ (reference sequence). Here the CDR3 reads CASSLGDRGREKLFF. CDR3 nucleotide sequence: TGTGCCAGCAGCTTAGGGGACAGGGGGCGAGAAAAACTGTTTTTT.

This clone has only one observation. V usage is TRBV27 and J usage is TRBJ2-1; D remains ambiguous. Deletions cut 7 bases from V and 4 bases from J, with 14 bases between. Looked up from germline, CDR1 is MNHEY and CDR2 is SMNVEV (reference sequence). The CDR3 runs to 14 residues. As DNA, the CDR3 is TGTGCCAGCACGGTGGGCTCCTCTTACAATGAGCAGTTCTTC. The encoded protein is CASTVGSSYNEQFF.

V usage is TRBV6-5 and J usage is TRBJ2-7; weak D call: TRBD2 (5 bases). The CDR3 is 16 amino acids. V shed 2 bases and J shed 2 bases, with 16 bases lying between them. Germline lookup yields CDR1 MNHEY and CDR2 SVGAGI. This CDR3 reads CASSYLGEPPTYEQYF. The DNA of the CDR3 is TGTGCCAGCAGTTACCTCGGGGAACCCCCTACCTACGAGCAGTACTTC.

The V and J genes are TRBV4-2 and TRBJ2-5; 9 positions agree with TRBD1. V shed 0 bases, J shed 7 bases, and the junction held 9 bases outside the gene matches. The CDR3 is 16 residues long. From germline, CDR1 is LGHNA and CDR2 YNFKEQ. CDR3 sequence (DNA): TGTGCCAGCAGCCAAGAGTTTACAGGGGGCGGGAGGACCCAGTACTTC. Translation gives CASSQEFTGGGRTQYF.

This chain joins TRBV28 and TRBJ1-4, with a possible D match to TRBD1 (6 bases). The CDR3 sequence is 15 residues long. CDR1 and CDR2 (germline): MDHEN, SYDVKM. Trimming left V 5 bases short and J 3 bases short, with 13 bases between. CDR3 sequence (DNA): TGTGCCAGCAGTCAACCCTCAGGGGCTAATGAAAAACTGTTTTTT. Its translation: CASSQPSGANEKLFF.

The V gene is TRBV4-3, the J gene TRBJ2-1; TRBD2 matches at 7 bases. CDR3 length equals 15 residues. Looked up from germline, CDR1 is LGHNA and CDR2 is YSLEER. The trim removed 0 bases at V and 14 bases at J, leaving 13 bases unmatched. CDR3 nucleotide sequence: TGCGCCAGCAGCCAAGATTTTTCACTAGCGTCCGGTGAGTTCTTC. This gives the protein CASSQDFSLASGEFF.

V usage is TRBV4-3 and J usage is TRBJ1-3; 9 nucleotides agree with TRBD1. The junction had 9 bases not matched to a gene; V was cut back by 0 bases and J by 3 bases. Germline V CDR1 and CDR2: LGHNA, YSLEER. The CDR3 is 18 amino acids. DNA for the CDR3: TGCGCCAGCAGCCAAGAGGGACTACAGGGGGCTGTTGGAAACACCATATATTTT. Protein product: CASSQEGLQGAVGNTIYF.

The rearrangement uses TRBV30 and TRBJ1-2; 8 bases fit TRBD1. Losses at the gene ends were 2 bases for V and 0 bases for J; bases not matched to a gene: 5. CDR1 GTSNPN and CDR2 SVGIG come from the germline V gene (reference sequence). The CDR3 loop spans 15 amino acids. The CDR3 DNA follows: TGTGCCTGGAGTCTCGGGACAGGAGCTAACTATGGCTACACCTTC. Amino acids: CAWSLGTGANYGYTF. Complete variable domain (other parts from reference TRBV30 and TRBJ1-2): SQTIHQWPATLVQPVGSPLSLECTVEGTSNPNLYWYRQAAGRGLQLLFYSVGIGQISSEVPQNLSASRPQDRQFILSSKKLLLSDSGFYLCAWSLGTGANYGYTFGSGTRLTVV.

The chain employs TRBV2 and TRBJ2-7; the match to TRBD2 covers 12 bases. Germline assignment: CDR1 SNHLY and CDR2 FYNNEI. The length of the CDR3 is 13 residues. V lost 10 bases, J lost 4 bases, and 5 bases stayed unmatched. CDR3 region: CANILAGGYEQYF. The CDR3, as DNA: TGTGCCAATATCCTAGCGGGAGGGTACGAGCAGTACTTC. Looking up the rest from reference TRBV2 and TRBJ2-7 gives the full variable domain: EPEVTQTPSHQVTQMGQEVILRCVPISNHLYFYWYRQILGQKVEFLVSFYNNEISEKSEIFDDQFSVERPDGSNFTLKIRSTKLEDSAMYFCANILAGGYEQYFGPGTRLTVT.

This chain connects TRBV28 to TRBJ2-2; D might be TRBD2 (5 bases). CDR1 MDHEN and CDR2 SYDVKM come from the germline V gene. The CDR3 contains 16 residues. V was cut by 5 bases and J by 2 bases, with 15 bases left in between. The CDR3 sequence is CASSPNLGLNTGELFF. The CDR3 DNA is TGTGCCAGCAGTCCCAACCTCGGACTTAACACCGGGGAGCTGTTTTTT.

The rearrangement uses TRBV11-2 and TRBJ1-5; D gene unclear. Germline lookup yields CDR1 SGHAT and CDR2 FQNNGV. The CDR3 is 13 amino acids. Trimming cost V 6 bases and J 5 bases, with 11 bases left between them. The CDR3 region has the DNA TGTGCCAGCAGTTCTCAAGAGGATCAGCCCCAGCATTTT. The encoded protein is CASSSQEDQPQHF.

V is TRBV30 and J is TRBJ2-4; TRBD2 is a possible D gene (6 bases). The CDR3 consists of 15 residues. V gave up 3 bases and J gave up 0 bases, with 12 bases separating them. CDR1 is GTSNPN, CDR2 SVGIG, per germline (reference sequence). The CDR3 nucleotides read TGTGCCTGGAGCGCCAACGGGAGAGCCAAAAACATTCAGTACTTC. This gives the protein CAWSANGRAKNIQYF. Together with reference TRBV30 and TRBJ2-4, the CDR3 gives the full variable domain: SQTIHQWPATLVQPVGSPLSLECTVEGTSNPNLYWYRQAAGRGLQLLFYSVGIGQISSEVPQNLSASRPQDRQFILSSKKLLLSDSGFYLCAWSANGRAKNIQYFGAGTRLSVL.

As for this clone: The CDR3 ends on some other residue instead of the conserved phenylalanine or tryptophan, so this is likely a read error. The V and J genes are TRBV7-3 and TRBJ1-2; 9 positions match TRBD1. The length of the CDR3 is 13 residues. Germline CDR1 reads SGHTA; CDR2 reads FQGTGA. Trimming removed 3 bases from V and 8 bases from J; junction bases left unmatched: 4. CDR3: CASSLGQGYGYTV. In DNA form, the CDR3 reads TGTGCCAGCAGCTTGGGACAGGGTTACGGCTACACCGTC.

The chain links TRBV18 to TRBJ1-1; D not resolved. With 1 base removed from V and 7 bases from J, the gap between germline ends came to 25 bases. The CDR3 totals 18 residues. Germline lookup yields CDR1 KGHSH and CDR2 LQKENI. CDR3 amino acids: CASSPQDIARAGRGEAFF. Here the CDR3 DNA reads TGTGCCAGCTCACCACAGGATATCGCCCGCGCGGGTCGGGGTGAAGCTTTCTTT.

The chain recombines TRBV4-2 with TRBJ2-5; the match to TRBD2 covers 12 bases. Germline V gene sequence: CDR1 LGHNA, CDR2 YNFKEQ. V lost 4 bases, J lost 4 bases, and 7 bases stayed unmatched. CDR3 length: 16 residues. The DNA for the CDR3 is TGTGCCAGCAGCCCGCTAGCGGGGGGGCTATCAGAGACCCAGTACTTC. Translated, it gives CASSPLAGGLSETQYF.

The chain carries TRBV6-5 and TRBJ1-1, with 7 bases fitting TRBD1. V lost 2 bases and J lost 1; bases outside the gene matches: 4. Per germline, CDR1 MNHEY and CDR2 SVGAGI. The CDR3 is 15 amino acids. The CDR3 spells CASSYGRTGNTEAFF. CDR3 bases: TGTGCCAGCAGTTACGGGCGGACAGGGAACACTGAAGCTTTCTTT.

This chain links TRBV5-6 with TRBJ1-2; TRBD1 is a possible D gene (6 bases). The ends were cut back, 7 bases at V and 5 bases at J, with 15 bases in the middle. The CDR3 is 13 residues long. Germline V lookup: CDR1 SGHDT, CDR2 YYEEEE. CDR3 sequence: CASGDRSSYGYTF. The CDR3 DNA sequence: TGTGCCAGCGGAGACAGGAGCTCTTATGGCTACACCTTC.

DNA of the CDR3: TGTGCCAGCAGCTTATATGAGCGGGACTACGAGCAGTACTTC. This codes for CASSLYERDYEQYF. The chain links TRBV11-2 to TRBJ2-7, with TRBD2 matching over 7 bases. The CDR3 has 14 amino acids. The J segment lost 3 bases and the V segment lost 2 bases, leaving 4 bases of the junction unmatched. Germline-derived CDR1 and CDR2 are SGHAT and FQNNGV.

The rearrangement joins TRBV21-1 to TRBJ2-7; the table's D call, TRBD1, was not checked against the DNA. TRBV21-1 is designated a pseudogene. The CDR3 contains 12 residues. CDR3 nucleotides: TGTGCCAGACAGGGGGCGGGGGACGAGCAGTACTTC. This codes for CARQGAGDEQYF.

V gene TRBV6-1 combines with J gene TRBJ1-1, with TRBD1 matching over 7 bases. Germline CDR1 and CDR2: MNHNS and SASEGT. With 5 bases clipped from V and 6 bases from J, the junction kept 9 bases outside the gene matches. The CDR3 has 14 residues. CDR3 loop: CASSPRDSRAEAFF. The DNA for the CDR3 is TGTGCCAGCAGTCCCCGGGACAGCCGAGCTGAAGCTTTCTTT.

This rearrangement joins TRBV5-1 to TRBJ2-3, with 11 bases that match TRBD2. Losses at the gene ends were 3 bases for V and 3 bases for J; bases not matched to a gene: 12. Germline lookup yields CDR1 SGHRS and CDR2 YFSETQ. CDR3 size: 18 residues. The CDR3 is CASSSRPLAGGPTDTQYF. The CDR3 nucleotides read TGCGCCAGCAGCTCACGGCCTTTAGCGGGGGGGCCGACAGATACGCAGTATTTT.

The chain is built from TRBV6-5 and TRBJ1-2; TRBD1 aligns across 8 bases. V dropped 2 bases and J dropped 6; count of bases not matched to a gene: 8. CDR1 is MNHEY and CDR2 is SVGAGI in the germline V gene. The CDR3 is 15 amino acids. Here the CDR3 reads CASSYTTRGRDGYTF. The CDR3 DNA is TGTGCCAGCAGTTACACAACCAGGGGGCGGGATGGCTACACCTTC.

This chain joins TRBV14 and TRBJ2-6; D is possibly TRBD2 (5 bases). This CDR3 is 17 amino acids long. Between the trimmed V and J ends, which lost 2 bases and 1 base, there was a span of 12 bases. Germline V gives CDR1 SGHDN, CDR2 FVKESK. The CDR3 reads CASSQLRGSSGANVLTF. CDR3 DNA: TGTGCCAGCAGCCAATTAAGAGGGAGTTCTGGGGCCAACGTCCTGACTTTC.

The chain recombines TRBV7-9 with TRBJ1-2; 9 bases agree with TRBD1. The CDR3 runs 14 residues. V gave up 2 bases and J gave up 4 bases; unmatched junction bases: 2. From germline, CDR1 is SEHNR and CDR2 FQNEAQ (reference sequence). The CDR3: CASSLTGQGYGYTF. In DNA, the CDR3 is TGTGCCAGCAGCTTAACGGGACAGGGCTATGGCTACACCTTC.